These 18 T cell receptor beta chains came from one sample sequenced in a study of shared clonotypes between healthy human individuals. Naive CD8 populations comprised CD45RO-negative cells positively selected for CCR7, excluding terminally differentiated effector memory CD45RA+ cells. Measured with immunoSEQ multiplex PCR; TCRdb has only the in-frame clones, and not every one. The sample holds nearly 2 million clones, approximately 94% seen once. The sample was naive CD8+ T cells sorted from blood. The receptors stem from a man younger than 30 in good health.

The V call is TRBV5-6, the J call TRBJ2-7; 7 bases align to TRBD2. V lost 5 bases, J lost 2 bases, and 7 bases stayed unmatched. Per the germline V gene, CDR1 is SGHDT and CDR2 is YYEEEE. This CDR3 contains 14 residues. This CDR3 reads CASRASGVAYEQYF. CDR3 bases: TGTGCCAGCAGGGCTAGCGGAGTTGCCTACGAGCAGTACTTC.

The genes are TRBV12-5 and TRBJ2-1, with no clear D. In germline, CDR1 is LGHNT, CDR2 FRNRAP. V was cut by 9 bases and J by 0 bases, with 12 bases left in between. There are 14 residues in the CDR3. Here the CDR3 DNA reads TGTGCTAGCTCCGACCAATACTCCTACAATGAGCAGTTCTTC. It yields the protein CASSDQYSYNEQFF.

This clone was observed a single time. The chain links TRBV30 to TRBJ1-1; D is possibly TRBD1 (5 bases). Germline values: CDR1 GTSNPN, CDR2 SVGIG (reference sequence). V was pared by 1 base and J by 0 bases, with 12 bases between. The CDR3 has 15 residues. CDR3 in amino acids: CAWSAGDLMNTEAFF. The DNA of the CDR3 is TGTGCCTGGAGTGCCGGGGACCTAATGAACACTGAAGCTTTCTTT.

This clone was counted a single time. V and J are TRBV5-4 and TRBJ2-7; the D gene could be TRBD1 or TRBD2 (5 bases each). V was shortened by 3 bases and J by 2 bases, with 15 bases between the two germline ends. Germline CDR1 and CDR2: SGHNT and YYREEE (reference sequence). This CDR3 has 15 amino acids. The CDR3 nucleotides read TGTGCCAGCAGCTCGAGGGGAATTGGCCCCTACGAGCAGTACTTC. Its translation is CASSSRGIGPYEQYF.

The chain joins TRBV19 to TRBJ2-1; D call uncertain. V was shortened by 4 bases and J by 0 bases, with 10 bases between the two germline ends. This CDR3 spans 15 amino acids. CDR1 and CDR2 from the germline V gene are LNHDA and SQIVND (reference sequence). CDR3 sequence reads: CASSTPLSSYNEQFF. CDR3 nucleotides: TGTGCCAGTAGTACCCCGTTAAGCTCCTACAATGAGCAGTTCTTC.

The chain couples TRBV27 to TRBJ2-5; D gene unclear. CDR1 is MNHEY, CDR2 SMNVEV, per germline (reference sequence). The V end lost 3 bases, the J end lost 2 bases, and 10 bases lay between the germline ends. The CDR3 is made up of 14 amino acids. Written as DNA, the CDR3 is TGTGCCAGCAGTTTCTCTAGGGCTCAAGAGACCCAGTACTTC. Encoded protein: CASSFSRAQETQYF.

Concerning this clone: A read error may account for a junction end that differs from germline. The J gene is TRBJ2-1, the V gene TRBV19; 12 positions match TRBD2. Germline CDR1 is LNHDA and CDR2 is SQIVND (reference sequence). This CDR3 is 14 amino acids long. This chain's CDR3 is CASSFGLAGTGKVF. The CDR3 DNA reads as TGTGCCAGTAGTTTCGGACTAGCGGGGACCGGTAAGGTCTTC.

This clone was recorded only once. The chain uses TRBV29-1 and TRBJ2-7, with a weak D call TRBD1 (6 bases). Germline CDR1 is SQVTM and CDR2 is ANQGSEA. This CDR3 has 15 residues. V was pared by 4 bases and J by 0 bases, with 16 bases between. The CDR3 spells CSVVTGTTSSYEQYF. CDR3 nucleotide sequence: TGCAGCGTTGTAACAGGGACCACCTCCTCCTACGAGCAGTACTTC.

This sequence joins TRBV27 and TRBJ2-7, with D possibly being TRBD1 or TRBD2 (5 bases each). Trimming cost V 6 bases and J 6 bases, with 9 bases left between them. Germline assignment: CDR1 MNHEY and CDR2 SMNVEV (reference sequence). The CDR3 length is 11 residues. The CDR3 here is CASRSGAEQYF. The CDR3 DNA reads as TGTGCCAGCAGGTCCGGGGCCGAGCAGTACTTC.

The chain uses TRBV11-2 and TRBJ1-1; D perhaps matches TRBD1 (6 bases). The CDR3 length is 17 residues. Germline CDR1 SGHAT, CDR2 FQNNGV. V lost 1 base and J lost 1, with 16 bases in between. CDR3 loop: CASSLAPPDRANTEAFF. DNA of the CDR3: TGTGCCAGCAGCTTAGCGCCCCCGGACAGAGCGAACACTGAAGCTTTCTTT. Variable domain in full (rest from reference TRBV11-2 and TRBJ1-1): EAGVAQSPRYKIIEKRQSVAFWCNPISGHATLYWYQQILGQGPKLLIQFQNNGVVDDSQLPKDRFSAERLKGVDSTLKIQPAKLEDSAVYLCASSLAPPDRANTEAFFGQGTRLTVV.

This chain connects TRBV28 to TRBJ2-7; 9 bases are shared with TRBD1. V was pared by 5 bases and J by 5 bases, with 13 bases of the junction left unmatched. CDR1 and CDR2 from the germline V gene are MDHEN and SYDVKM. The CDR3 has 16 residues. The CDR3 sequence: CASSIFIGTGTHEQYF. CDR3 bases: TGTGCCAGCAGTATATTCATCGGGACAGGGACCCACGAGCAGTACTTC.

V gene TRBV7-6 combines with J gene TRBJ2-7; perhaps TRBD2 as D (6 bases). The germline CDR1 and CDR2 sequences are SGHVS and FNYEAQ. The CDR3 contains 14 residues. V lost 3 bases and J lost 5, with 14 bases in between. DNA for the CDR3: TGTGCCAGCAGCTTGTTGGGGGAGGCCCACGAGCAGTACTTC. It translates to CASSLLGEAHEQYF. Variable domain in full (rest from reference TRBV7-6 and TRBJ2-7): GAGVSQSPRYKVTKRGQDVALRCDPISGHVSLYWYRQALGQGPEFLTYFNYEAQQDKSGLPNDRFSAERPEGSISTLTIQRTEQRDSAMYRCASSLLGEAHEQYFGPGTRLTVT.

V is TRBV21-1 and J is TRBJ2-7; the DNA was not used to check the table's D call, TRBD2. TRBV21-1 is designated a pseudogene. This CDR3 comprises 17 residues. CDR3 residues: CASSSSFGTPSSYEQYF. In nucleotides, the CDR3 is TGTGCCAGCAGCTCATCCTTCGGGACTCCCAGCTCCTACGAGCAGTACTTC.

This sequence joins TRBV6-5 and TRBJ2-1; D possibly corresponds to TRBD2 (6 bases). Germline assignment: CDR1 MNHEY and CDR2 SVGAGI. The V gene lost 7 bases and the J gene lost 6 bases, with 13 bases spanning the gap. This CDR3 region has 13 residues. This chain's CDR3 is CASTSDTVNEQFF. The CDR3 nucleotides read TGTGCCAGCACTAGCGATACCGTCAATGAGCAGTTCTTC.

The chain combines TRBV13 with TRBJ2-7; 8 nucleotides agree with TRBD2. The germline V gene encodes CDR1 PRHDT and CDR2 FYEKMQ (reference sequence). With V trimmed by 3 bases and J by 3 bases, 4 bases remained unmatched. The CDR3 is made up of 14 amino acids. The CDR3 DNA follows: TGTGCCAGCAGCTTTCCCGGGACTAGCTACGAGCAGTACTTC. It encodes CASSFPGTSYEQYF. The whole variable domain, filled in from reference TRBV13 and TRBJ2-7, reads AAGVIQSPRHLIKEKRETATLKCYPIPRHDTVYWYQQGPGQDPQFLISFYEKMQSDKGSIPDRFSAQQFSDYHSELNMSSLELGDSALYFCASSFPGTSYEQYFGPGTRLTVT.

V usage is TRBV5-4 and J usage is TRBJ1-6, with 11 bases matching TRBD1. Trimming at V came to 5 bases and at J to 10 bases, leaving 11 bases not matched to a gene. CDR1 and CDR2 from the germline V gene are SGHNT and YYREEE (reference sequence). The length of the CDR3 is 16 residues. CDR3 protein: CASSHTDRGLGSPLHF. CDR3 nucleotides: TGTGCCAGCAGTCACACGGACAGGGGGCTAGGATCACCCCTCCACTTT.

The V call is TRBV10-2, the J call TRBJ2-7, with TRBD1 matching 9 bases. V lost 5 bases, J lost 0 bases, and 2 bases stayed unmatched. The germline gives CDR1 WSHSY, CDR2 SAAADI. CDR3 length equals 14 residues. This CDR3 reads CASSRGQGSYEQYF. In nucleotides, the CDR3 is TGCGCCAGCAGTCGGGGACAGGGCTCCTACGAGCAGTACTTC.

The chain combines TRBV19 with TRBJ1-5, with D possibly being TRBD1 (5 bases). V was shortened by 6 bases and J by 1 base, with 16 bases between the two germline ends. The CDR3 is 16 amino acids. The germline V gene has CDR1 LNHDA and CDR2 SQIVND (reference sequence). CDR3 sequence: CASRGEGQRSNQPQHF. The CDR3 bases are TGTGCCAGTAGGGGGGAAGGACAACGCAGCAATCAGCCCCAGCATTTT.